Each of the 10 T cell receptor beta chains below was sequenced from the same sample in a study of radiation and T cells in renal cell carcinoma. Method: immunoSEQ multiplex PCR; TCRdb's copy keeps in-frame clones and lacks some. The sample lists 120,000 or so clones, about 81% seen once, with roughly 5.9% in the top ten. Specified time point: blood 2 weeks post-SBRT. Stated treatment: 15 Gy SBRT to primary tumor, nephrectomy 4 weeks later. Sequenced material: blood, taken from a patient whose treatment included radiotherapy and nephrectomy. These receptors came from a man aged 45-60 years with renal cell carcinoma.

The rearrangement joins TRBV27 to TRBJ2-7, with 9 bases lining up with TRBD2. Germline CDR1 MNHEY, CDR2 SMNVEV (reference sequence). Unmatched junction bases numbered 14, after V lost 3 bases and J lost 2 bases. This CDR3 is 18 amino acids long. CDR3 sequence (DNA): TGTGCCAGCAGTTTCTCACGGCGGGAGGGCCGACTAACCTACGAGCAGTACTTC. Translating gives CASSFSRREGRLTYEQYF.

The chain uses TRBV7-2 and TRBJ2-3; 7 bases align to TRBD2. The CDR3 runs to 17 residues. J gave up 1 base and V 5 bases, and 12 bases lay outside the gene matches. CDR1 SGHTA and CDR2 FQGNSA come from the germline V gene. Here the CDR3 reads CASSQYLGGGGTDTQYF. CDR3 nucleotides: TGTGCCAGCAGCCAGTACCTTGGCGGGGGAGGCACAGATACGCAGTATTTT.

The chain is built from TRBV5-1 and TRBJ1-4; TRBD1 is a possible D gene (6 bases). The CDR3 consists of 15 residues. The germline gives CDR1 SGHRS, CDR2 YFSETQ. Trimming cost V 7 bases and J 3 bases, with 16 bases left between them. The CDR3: CASGVEQGPNEKLFF. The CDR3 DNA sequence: TGCGCCAGCGGGGTAGAACAGGGTCCTAATGAAAAACTGTTTTTT.

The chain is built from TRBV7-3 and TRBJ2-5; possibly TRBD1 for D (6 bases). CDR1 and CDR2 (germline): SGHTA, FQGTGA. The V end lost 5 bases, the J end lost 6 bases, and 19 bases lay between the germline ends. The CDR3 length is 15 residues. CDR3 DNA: TGTGCCAGCAGCCATACCCCAGGGGTAGGACAGACCCAGTACTTC. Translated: CASSHTPGVGQTQYF.

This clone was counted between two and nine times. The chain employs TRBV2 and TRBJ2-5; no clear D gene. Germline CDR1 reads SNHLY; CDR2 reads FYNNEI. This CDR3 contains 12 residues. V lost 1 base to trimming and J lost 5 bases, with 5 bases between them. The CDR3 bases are TGTGCCAGCAGTGAAGTTGAGGAGACCCAGTACTTC. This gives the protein CASSEVEETQYF.

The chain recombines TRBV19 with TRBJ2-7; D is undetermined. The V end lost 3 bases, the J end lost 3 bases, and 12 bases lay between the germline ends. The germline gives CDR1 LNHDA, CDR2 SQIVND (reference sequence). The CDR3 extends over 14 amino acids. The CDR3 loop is CASSIGPTDYEQYF. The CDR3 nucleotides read TGTGCCAGTAGTATTGGACCGACCGACTACGAGCAGTACTTC. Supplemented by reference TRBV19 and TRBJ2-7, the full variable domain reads DGGITQSPKYLFRKEGQNVTLSCEQNLNHDAMYWYRQDPGQGLRLIYYSQIVNDFQKGDIAEGYSVSREKKESFPLTVTSAQKNPTAFYLCASSIGPTDYEQYFGPGTRLTVT.

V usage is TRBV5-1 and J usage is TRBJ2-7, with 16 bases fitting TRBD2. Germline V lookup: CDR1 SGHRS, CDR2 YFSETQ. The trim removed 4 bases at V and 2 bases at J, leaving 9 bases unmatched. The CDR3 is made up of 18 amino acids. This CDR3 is CASSHGTSGRARPYEQYF. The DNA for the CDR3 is TGCGCCAGCAGCCACGGGACTAGCGGGAGGGCCCGCCCCTACGAGCAGTACTTC.

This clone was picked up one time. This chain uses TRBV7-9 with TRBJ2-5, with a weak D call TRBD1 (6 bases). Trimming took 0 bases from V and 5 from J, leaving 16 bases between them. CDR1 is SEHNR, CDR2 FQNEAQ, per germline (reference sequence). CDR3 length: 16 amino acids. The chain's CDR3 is CASSLAGAMRWETQYF. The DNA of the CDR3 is TGTGCCAGCAGCTTAGCGGGGGCAATGAGGTGGGAGACCCAGTACTTC.

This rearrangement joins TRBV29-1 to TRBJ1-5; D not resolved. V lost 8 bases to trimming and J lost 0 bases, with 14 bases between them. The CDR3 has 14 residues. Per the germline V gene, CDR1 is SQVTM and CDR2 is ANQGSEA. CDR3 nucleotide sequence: TGCAGCTATTCGGAGGAGGGTAGCAATCAGCCCCAGCATTTT. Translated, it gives CSYSEEGSNQPQHF.

The CDR3 DNA follows: TGTGCCAGTAGTATGCGGGGCAATTACAATGAGCAGTTCTTC. This encodes CASSMRGNYNEQFF. The chain joins TRBV19 to TRBJ2-1; D might be TRBD2 (6 bases). The CDR3 has 14 amino acids. V lost 3 bases to trimming and J lost 4 bases, with 10 bases between them. In germline, CDR1 is LNHDA, CDR2 SQIVND (reference sequence). Full variable domain (remainder filled in from reference TRBV19 and TRBJ2-1): DGGITQSPKYLFRKEGQNVTLSCEQNLNHDAMYWYRQDPGQGLRLIYYSQIVNDFQKGDIAEGYSVSREKKESFPLTVTSAQKNPTAFYLCASSMRGNYNEQFFGPGTRLTVL.